This entry lists 8 T cell receptor beta chains sequenced from one sample in a study of blood T cell repertoires in COVID-19 (dated by TCRdb to 2018 to 2020). The library was prepared using the immunoSEQ multiplex PCR assay. This immuneACCESS table, as held by TCRdb, lists in-frame sequences with V and J called but not all clones. Of the missing ones, under half trace to an unresolved V gene in checked studies; the others have no known cause. Across this sample there are approximately 85,000 clones, with around 90% seen only once. The ten top clones hold around 4.7% of the sample. Sequencing used peripheral blood. The receptors were gathered from an elderly woman with active or convalescent COVID-19.

This CDR3 reads CASSLRTGARGNTIYF. The CDR3 DNA sequence: TGTGCCAGCAGTTTACGGACAGGGGCGCGTGGAAACACCATATATTTT. This rearrangement joins TRBV6-5 to TRBJ1-3; 9 nucleotides align to TRBD1. The length of the CDR3 is 16 residues. Germline CDR1 reads MNHEY; CDR2 reads SVGAGI. Trimming cost V 4 bases and J 3 bases; bases outside gene matches: 7.

This clone was observed once. The chain combines TRBV4-1 with TRBJ1-5, with D unclear. CDR1 MGHRA and CDR2 YSYEKL come from the germline V gene. Trimming removed 1 base at V and 4 bases at J, with 5 bases between. The CDR3 covers 13 residues. The CDR3 sequence: CASSQVENQPQHF. The CDR3 nucleotides read TGCGCCAGCAGCCAAGTTGAGAATCAGCCCCAGCATTTT.

CDR3 bases: TGTGCCAGCAGTTTACAGGGGGCAACGGGTGAAAAACTGTTTTTT. It specifies CASSLQGATGEKLFF. The chain links TRBV28 to TRBJ1-4; 8 nucleotides agree with TRBD1. The CDR3 covers 15 residues. Trimming cost V 2 bases and J 7 bases; bases outside gene matches: 6. Per the germline V gene, CDR1 is MDHEN and CDR2 is SYDVKM.

The V gene is TRBV27, the J gene TRBJ1-2, with TRBD1 matching 7 bases. V was pared by 6 bases and J by 1 base, with 8 bases of the junction left unmatched. This CDR3 has 15 residues. In germline, CDR1 is MNHEY, CDR2 SMNVEV (reference sequence). The CDR3 nucleotides are TGTGCCAGCAGATCTTCGACAGGGATTAACTATGGCTACACCTTC. This codes for CASRSSTGINYGYTF.

The chain links TRBV28 to TRBJ1-3; D might be TRBD1 (6 bases). Trimming left V 5 bases short and J 0 bases short, with 11 bases between. Germline CDR1 reads MDHEN; CDR2 reads SYDVKM. The CDR3 has 15 amino acids. The CDR3: CASSEIQGSGNTIYF. The CDR3 DNA sequence: TGTGCCAGCAGTGAAATACAGGGCTCTGGAAACACCATATATTTT.

This CDR3 is CASQGMSGANTEAFF. In DNA, the CDR3 is TGTGCCTCCCAGGGAATGAGTGGGGCGAACACTGAAGCTTTCTTT. The chain has TRBV27 and TRBJ1-1, with D possibly TRBD1 on 5 matching bases. The ends were cut back, 11 bases at V and 1 base at J, with 20 bases in the middle. The CDR3 loop spans 15 amino acids. In germline, CDR1 is MNHEY, CDR2 SMNVEV (reference sequence).

The rearrangement uses TRBV24-1 and TRBJ2-7, with D possibly being TRBD2 (6 bases). The CDR3 consists of 13 residues. V lost 9 bases and J 5 bases, leaving 16 bases between the germline ends. Germline values: CDR1 KGHDR, CDR2 SFDVKD. CDR3 loop: CATGGPGTHEQYF. The CDR3 DNA follows: TGTGCCACCGGAGGGCCTGGGACCCACGAGCAGTACTTC.

The chain links TRBV7-2 to TRBJ2-6, with 7 bases matching TRBD1. J lost 4 bases, V lost 4 bases, and 13 bases had no gene match. This CDR3 comprises 18 residues. Germline V lookup: CDR1 SGHTA, CDR2 FQGNSA. The CDR3 loop reads CASSSAGTVLRGANVLTF. In DNA form, the CDR3 reads TGTGCCAGCAGCTCGGCCGGGACAGTTCTGCGGGGGGCCAACGTCCTGACTTTC.